Listed below are T cell receptor beta chains from one sample, sequenced in a study of T-cell reconstitution after alpha-beta-depleted transplantation in children. Each CDR3 protein gets one entry after TCRdb re-called the PCR reads with MiXCR. The data hold a few hundred thousand distinct CDR3 sequences, with more than 8% observed a single time. The sample was PBMCs from the stem cell graft donor, taken from the stem cell graft. These receptors all stem from a human donor who donated a stem cell graft to a child with SCID. Each CDR3 is given with its conserved first and last residue. Each record gives: CDR3 DNA, CDR3 protein, V gene, J gene, D gene, clone size. The D gene is left open where the match is weak. The size field is filled for only some rows; it gives once, few, many or a size class.

TGTGCCAGCAGTCCCCGCCTTAGCGGGGATGGGGAGCAGTACTTC	CASSPRLSGDGEQYF	TRBV12-3/TRBV12-4	TRBJ2-7	TRBD2	few
TGTGCCAGCAGCTTCGCCTCCACTGGGGGGGTTGAGAATGAGCAGTTCTTC	CASSFASTGGVENEQFF	TRBV5-4	TRBJ2-1	TRBD2	-
TGTGCCAGCAGCTTAGAGTACCGGGACGGCTCCTACGAGCAGTACTTC	CASSLEYRDGSYEQYF	TRBV7-6	TRBJ2-7	-	few
TGCAGTGCTAGCCGACATCAGGGTAGTAGCACCGGGGAGCTGTTTTTT	CSASRHQGSSTGELFF	TRBV20-1	TRBJ2-2	-	-
TGTGCCAGCAGCCCAGCAGCGGGGGCCTACACCGGGGAGCTGTTTTTT	CASSPAAGAYTGELFF	TRBV7-9	TRBJ2-2	TRBD2	few
TGTGCCAGCTCACCGGGACAGAAAGAGACCCAGTACTTC	CASSPGQKETQYF	TRBV18	TRBJ2-5	TRBD1	-
TGTGCCAGCCAGCGCCGGGACGGAGAGTCCTACGAGCAGTACTTC	CASQRRDGESYEQYF	TRBV2	TRBJ2-7	-	many
TGCGCCAGCACCCTGGGTGTCTACAATGAGCAGTTCTTC	CASTLGVYNEQFF	TRBV5-1	TRBJ2-1	-	many
TGTGCCATCAGCTCCGTGCTCGGGCGGGGGGTCACAGATACGCAGTATTTT	CAISSVLGRGVTDTQYF	TRBV7-9	TRBJ2-3	TRBD2	-
TGTGCCAGCAGTTCTTCTAGCGGGGGGCAGACAGATACGCAGTATTTT	CASSSSSGGQTDTQYF	TRBV12-3/TRBV12-4	TRBJ2-3	TRBD2	-